The 22 T cell receptor beta chains listed next were all sequenced from one sample in a study of blood T cell repertoires in COVID-19. TCRdb's table, derived via immunoSEQ multiplex PCR, lists solely in-frame clones and lacks some. The sample has over 150,000 clones, roughly 80% seen once. The sequenced material came from peripheral blood. These receptors were obtained from an elderly man with acute or convalescent COVID-19.

This chain uses TRBV5-1 with TRBJ1-1; TRBD1 aligns across 8 bases. The CDR3 has 14 residues. With 5 bases clipped from V and 10 bases from J, the junction kept 13 bases outside the gene matches. Germline V lookup: CDR1 SGHRS, CDR2 YFSETQ. CDR3 nucleotides: TGCGCCAGCAGTCGGGGACAGGTCACGGGTGTAGCTTTCTTT. Amino acids: CASSRGQVTGVAFF. Full variable domain (outside the CDR3, taken from reference TRBV5-1 and TRBJ1-1): KAGVTQTPRYLIKTRGQQVTLSCSPISGHRSVSWYQQTPGQGLQFLFEYFSETQRNKGNFPGRFSGRQFSNSRSEMNVSTLELGDSALYLCASSRGQVTGVAFFGQGTRLTVV.

This clone was observed a handful of times. The chain links TRBV4-1 to TRBJ1-5; D possibly corresponds to TRBD1 (6 bases). From germline, CDR1 is MGHRA and CDR2 YSYEKL. V was shortened by 7 bases and J by 0 bases, with 13 bases between the two germline ends. The CDR3 runs 15 residues. CDR3 region: CASNYRVSSNQPQHF. DNA for the CDR3: TGCGCCAGCAACTACAGGGTAAGTAGCAATCAGCCCCAGCATTTT.

This clone was counted a single time. The rearrangement joins TRBV5-1 to TRBJ2-2; D possibly corresponds to TRBD1 (6 bases). The CDR3 extends over 16 amino acids. CDR1 is SGHRS and CDR2 is YFSETQ in the germline V gene. Trimming stripped 2 bases from V and 2 bases from J, with 13 bases between. DNA for the CDR3: TGCGCCAGCAGCTTCGATGGGGGCGGAAACACCGGGGAGCTGTTTTTT. Translating gives CASSFDGGGNTGELFF.

This chain links TRBV24-1 with TRBJ2-1, with unresolved D. CDR3 length equals 14 residues. Trimming left V 5 bases short and J 4 bases short, with 11 bases between. From germline, CDR1 is KGHDR and CDR2 SFDVKD. CDR3 protein: CATSGPPLYNEQFF. CDR3 DNA: TGTGCCACCAGTGGTCCTCCACTGTACAATGAGCAGTTCTTC.

The CDR3 spells CASSPGPIDAGGSTDTQYF. DNA of the CDR3: TGTGCCAGCTCACCCGGACCCATAGACGCGGGGGGCTCCACAGATACGCAGTATTTT. This chain connects TRBV18 to TRBJ2-3, with 8 bases lining up with TRBD2. Germline V lookup: CDR1 KGHSH, CDR2 LQKENI. V was pared by 3 bases and J by 2 bases, with 16 bases of the junction left unmatched. This CDR3 is built from 19 residues.

The chain links TRBV11-2 to TRBJ2-5; TRBD2 matches 8 bases. Per germline, CDR1 SGHAT and CDR2 FQNNGV. V was clipped by 5 bases and J by 2 bases; unmatched bases: 7. The CDR3 covers 15 residues. The CDR3 DNA is TGTGCCAGCAGCATCGGGGGGGTTATACAAGAGACCCAGTACTTC. This translates into CASSIGGVIQETQYF.

The V gene is TRBV5-1, the J gene TRBJ2-3, with TRBD2 identical over 10 bases. CDR1 SGHRS and CDR2 YFSETQ come from the germline V gene. The CDR3 covers 16 residues. The V and J ends lost 0 bases and 5 bases, in that order; junction bases with no gene match: 6. CDR3 sequence: CASSLGLAGGKDTQYF. CDR3 bases: TGCGCCAGCAGCTTGGGACTAGCGGGCGGAAAAGATACGCAGTATTTT.

Only a few counts were recorded for this clone. The CDR3: CASSQGQAGELRTIYF. CDR3 nucleotides: TGTGCCAGCAGCCAAGGACAGGCCGGGGAACTTAGGACCATATATTTT. This chain joins TRBV3-1 (or the pseudogene TRBV3-2) and TRBJ1-3; weak D call: TRBD1 (6 bases). Trimming removed 1 base from V and 10 bases from J, with 20 bases in between. In germline, CDR1 is LGHDT, CDR2 YNNKEL (reference sequence). The CDR3 length is 16 residues.

This clone appeared a single time. The chain uses TRBV7-8 and TRBJ2-1, with 9 bases matching TRBD2. Germline V gives CDR1 SGHVS, CDR2 FQNEAQ. The length of the CDR3 is 17 residues. J lost 2 bases, V lost 1 base, and 6 bases had no gene match. The CDR3 DNA reads TGTGCCAGCAGCTTAGGTGGCGGGGGGGCGGCCTACAATGAGCAGTTCTTC. It is translated as CASSLGGGGAAYNEQFF. The full variable domain, completed using reference TRBV7-8 and TRBJ2-1, is GAGVSQSPRYKVAKRGQDVALRCDPISGHVSLFWYQQALGQGPEFLTYFQNEAQLDKSGLPSDRFFAERPEGSVSTLKIQRTQQEDSAVYLCASSLGGGGAAYNEQFFGPGTRLTVL.

The rearrangement links TRBV7-2 to TRBJ2-7; D is possibly TRBD2 (7 bases). Trimming cost V 5 bases and J 0 bases, with 26 bases left between them. Germline CDR1 is SGHTA and CDR2 is FQGNSA. The CDR3 contains 19 residues. The CDR3 DNA reads TGTGCCAGCAGCCCGATTCCTGGGGGGCGGGGGCTCTACTCCTACGAGCAGTACTTC. This gives the protein CASSPIPGGRGLYSYEQYF.

This chain joins TRBV12-5 and TRBJ2-1; 8 positions agree with TRBD1. From germline, CDR1 is LGHNT and CDR2 FRNRAP. The ends lost 6 bases at V and 10 bases at J; junction bases unmatched: 5. The CDR3 sequence is 12 residues long. The CDR3 here is CASGPDRVEQFF. The CDR3 bases are TGTGCTAGTGGGCCGGACAGGGTGGAGCAGTTCTTC.

The genes are TRBV6-5 and TRBJ2-2, with TRBD1 identical over 8 bases. The CDR3 has 15 amino acids. Trimming removed 6 bases from V and 5 bases from J; junction bases left unmatched: 8. The germline CDR1 and CDR2 sequences are MNHEY and SVGAGI. The DNA of the CDR3 is TGTGCCAGCAGGGAGATGACAGGGGAAACCGGGGAGCTGTTTTTT. Its protein is CASREMTGETGELFF.

This clone has only one observation. The rearrangement uses TRBV7-2 and TRBJ1-5; TRBD1 might be the D (6 bases). Per germline, CDR1 SGHTA and CDR2 FQGNSA. Trimming removed 5 bases from V and 1 base from J, with 12 bases in between. The CDR3 length is 15 residues. This CDR3 is CASSLVGQSNQPQHF. For the CDR3, the DNA is TGTGCCAGCAGCCTCGTCGGACAGAGCAATCAGCCCCAGCATTTT.

This clone was picked up one time. The rearrangement links TRBV7-6 to TRBJ2-3; the D gene is possibly TRBD2 (6 bases). V was clipped by 5 bases and J by 6 bases, with 21 bases between them. In germline, CDR1 is SGHVS, CDR2 FNYEAQ. The CDR3 has 16 amino acids. The chain's CDR3 is CASSTRRAGSGDTQYF. In DNA form, the CDR3 reads TGTGCCAGCAGCACACGCAGGGCGGGGTCGGGCGATACGCAGTATTTT. The variable domain in full, with the rest retrieved from reference TRBV7-6 and TRBJ2-3, is GAGVSQSPRYKVTKRGQDVALRCDPISGHVSLYWYRQALGQGPEFLTYFNYEAQQDKSGLPNDRFSAERPEGSISTLTIQRTEQRDSAMYRCASSTRRAGSGDTQYFGPGTRLTVL.

This clone was detected only a few times. The V and J genes are TRBV16 and TRBJ2-7, with unresolved D. CDR1 and CDR2 from the germline V gene are KGHSY and FQNENV. V gave up 0 bases and J gave up 3 bases, with 9 bases separating them. This CDR3 has 14 amino acids. The CDR3 sequence: CASSQSTRNYEQYF. In DNA form, the CDR3 reads TGTGCCAGCAGCCAATCAACAAGAAACTACGAGCAGTACTTC.

The chain combines TRBV19 with TRBJ1-4; the D is unclear. The CDR3 extends over 15 amino acids. Germline-derived CDR1 and CDR2 are LNHDA and SQIVND (reference sequence). V gave up 7 bases and J gave up 4 bases, with 16 bases separating them. This CDR3 reads CASNRGSAGNEKLFF. As DNA, the CDR3 is TGTGCCAGTAATCGTGGATCCGCGGGTAATGAAAAACTGTTTTTT.

The CDR3 nucleotides read TGCGCCAGCAGCTTGGAACAGACATCTAATGAGCAGTTCTTC. As protein: CASSLEQTSNEQFF. V and J are TRBV5-1 and TRBJ2-1, with unresolved D. The V gene lost 0 bases and the J gene lost 7 bases, with 11 bases spanning the gap. Germline CDR1 and CDR2: SGHRS and YFSETQ. The CDR3 loop spans 14 amino acids.

This clone was detected a few times. This chain connects TRBV6-5 to TRBJ1-4; TRBD1 is a possible D gene (5 bases). The CDR3 has 15 residues. Per the germline V gene, CDR1 is MNHEY and CDR2 is SVGAGI. Between the trimmed V and J ends, which lost 5 bases and 8 bases, there was a span of 18 bases. CDR3: CASSMLQGGVEKLFF. The DNA of the CDR3 is TGTGCCAGCAGTATGCTGCAGGGAGGGGTAGAAAAACTGTTTTTT.

This sequence joins TRBV24-1 and TRBJ2-1; 8 bases fit TRBD1. The germline V gene has CDR1 KGHDR and CDR2 SFDVKD. V shed 1 base, J shed 7 bases, and the junction held 2 bases outside the gene matches. The CDR3 runs 14 residues. CDR3 DNA sequence: TGTGCCACCAGTGATTTTCACAGGGGGAATGAGCAGTTCTTC. Protein product: CATSDFHRGNEQFF.

The chain joins TRBV11-1 to TRBJ2-2, with D maybe TRBD1 (5 bases). V was shortened by 3 bases and J by 3 bases, with 14 bases between the two germline ends. Germline V gene sequence: CDR1 SGHAT, CDR2 FQDESV (reference sequence). The CDR3 runs 16 residues. CDR3 sequence: CASSFTRVADTGELFF. The CDR3 bases are TGTGCCAGCAGCTTCACCAGGGTTGCGGACACCGGGGAGCTGTTTTTT.

This clone was observed a few times. This chain uses TRBV19 with TRBJ1-6; D is perhaps TRBD1 (6 bases). Germline lookup yields CDR1 LNHDA and CDR2 SQIVND (reference sequence). The CDR3 has 18 amino acids. V lost 3 bases and J lost 8, with 23 bases in between. CDR3 sequence reads: CASSIPTHDRSRYSPLHF. CDR3 nucleotides: TGTGCCAGTAGTATCCCAACACACGACAGGTCCCGATATTCACCCCTCCACTTT.

The chain couples TRBV11-2 to TRBJ2-7; 7 nucleotides align to TRBD1. The junction had 3 bases not matched to a gene; V was cut back by 1 base and J by 3 bases. There are 14 residues in the CDR3. Per germline, CDR1 SGHAT and CDR2 FQNNGV. The CDR3 coding sequence is TGTGCCAGCAGCTTAGGAGGGGGCGACTACGAGCAGTACGTC. Translation gives CASSLGGGDYEQYV.